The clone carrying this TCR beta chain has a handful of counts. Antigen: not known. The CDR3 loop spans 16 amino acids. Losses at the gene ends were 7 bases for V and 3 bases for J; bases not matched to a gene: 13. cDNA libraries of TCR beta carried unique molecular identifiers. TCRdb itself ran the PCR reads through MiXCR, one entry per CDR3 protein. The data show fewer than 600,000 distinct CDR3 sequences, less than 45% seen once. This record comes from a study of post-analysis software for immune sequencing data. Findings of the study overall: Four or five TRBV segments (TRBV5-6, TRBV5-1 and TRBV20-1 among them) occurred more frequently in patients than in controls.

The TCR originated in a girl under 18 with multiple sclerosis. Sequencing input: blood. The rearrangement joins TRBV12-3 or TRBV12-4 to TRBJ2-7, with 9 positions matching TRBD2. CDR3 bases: TGTGCCAGCACTTCGGGAGGCGGGAGGGCCCTCTACGAGCAGTACTTC. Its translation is CASTSGGGRALYEQYF.